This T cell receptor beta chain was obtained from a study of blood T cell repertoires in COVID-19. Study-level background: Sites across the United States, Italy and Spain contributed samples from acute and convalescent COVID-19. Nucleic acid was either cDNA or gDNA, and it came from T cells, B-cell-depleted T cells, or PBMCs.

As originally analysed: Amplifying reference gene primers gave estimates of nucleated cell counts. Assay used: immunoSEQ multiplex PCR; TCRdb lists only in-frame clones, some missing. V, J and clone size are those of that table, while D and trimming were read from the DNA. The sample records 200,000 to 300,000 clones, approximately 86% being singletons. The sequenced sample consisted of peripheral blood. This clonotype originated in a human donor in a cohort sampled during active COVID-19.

The CDR3 spells CASSPQGMPSDTQYF. In DNA, the CDR3 is TGCGCCAGCAGCCCACAGGGGATGCCCTCCGATACGCAGTATTTT. The gene calls are TRBV5-1 and TRBJ2-3, with 7 bases lining up with TRBD1. This CDR3 spans 15 amino acids. Germline CDR1 and CDR2: SGHRS and YFSETQ. The trim removed 4 bases at V and 6 bases at J, leaving 11 bases unmatched.